The clone carrying this T cell receptor (beta chain) was seen only a few times. Its antigen remains unidentified. V was pared by 0 bases and J by 2 bases, with 9 bases between. The CDR3 totals 15 residues. Germline assignment: CDR1 SGHRS and CDR2 YFSETQ. The sample comes from a study of T cells after yellow fever vaccination. TCRdb analysed the 5' RACE reads with MiXCR anew, one entry per CDR3 protein. This table holds 170,000 or so distinct CDR3 sequences, roughly 6.2% found once. Whole-study results and caveats: Compared with primary, the secondary response was weaker and peaked at day 5, not 15. Although most clonotypes did not, a small share appeared in both CD4 and CD8 compartments. At 96% for CD4 and just over 85% for CD8, most primary-vaccination clones showed up again after the booster.

The rearrangement joins TRBV5-1 to TRBJ2-1; D might be TRBD2 (5 bases). This sequence originates from a man younger than 30 who received the YFV17D yellow fever vaccine. This specimen was CD4+ T cells sorted from PBMCs, taken on the day of the first yellow fever vaccination. The CDR3 loop is CASSLAEGPYNEQFF. The CDR3 region has the DNA TGCGCCAGCAGCTTGGCTGAGGGCCCCTACAATGAGCAGTTCTTC.